The 4 T cell receptor beta chains listed next were all sequenced from one sample in a study of OX40 agonist ivuxolimab in advanced cancers. Some clones are missing from TCRdb's copy, which holds only in-frame ones; the method was immunoSEQ multiplex PCR. Counted here are 55,000 to 75,000 clones, roughly 85% occurring once; the ten biggest clones make up around 5%. Specimen: CD4+ or CD8+ T cells sorted from blood, collected in a trial of the OX40 agonist ivuxolimab. Receptors originate from an adult with an advanced solid tumor such as melanoma, head and neck, liver or kidney cancer.

The chain has TRBV18 and TRBJ2-2; D gene uncertain. Germline V gives CDR1 KGHSH, CDR2 LQKENI. CDR3 length equals 16 residues. V was trimmed by 4 bases and J by 0 bases, leaving 12 bases between them. CDR3 in amino acids: CASSLEIPSNTGELFF. CDR3 in DNA: TGTGCCAGCTCACTGGAGATACCATCGAACACCGGGGAGCTGTTTTTT.

The chain couples TRBV19 to TRBJ2-3; D remains unclear. CDR3 length: 11 residues. V dropped 8 bases and J dropped 9 bases, with 12 bases sitting between them. Germline V gene lookup returns CDR1 LNHDA and CDR2 SQIVND (reference sequence). CDR3 bases: TGTGCCAGTGATGAAGGGCGCACGCAGTATTTT. Amino acid sequence: CASDEGRTQYF.

The rearrangement uses TRBV6-1 and TRBJ1-4; D unresolved. The CDR3 extends over 15 amino acids. V was trimmed by 7 bases and J by 8 bases, leaving 20 bases between them. CDR1 is MNHNS and CDR2 is SASEGT in the germline V gene. Written as DNA, the CDR3 is TGTGCCAGCACCGAAGGCGCAAATGGTGACGAAAAACTGTTTTTT. This gives the protein CASTEGANGDEKLFF.

This clone occurred once. The chain joins TRBV6-5 to TRBJ1-2; D gene unclear. Trimming shortened V by 8 bases and J by 0 bases, and 13 bases separated the two germline ends. Germline-derived CDR1 and CDR2 are MNHEY and SVGAGI. This CDR3 has 14 residues. The CDR3 sequence: CASSPLSSNYGYTF. The DNA of the CDR3 is TGTGCCAGCTCCCCGCTGAGTTCTAACTATGGCTACACCTTC.